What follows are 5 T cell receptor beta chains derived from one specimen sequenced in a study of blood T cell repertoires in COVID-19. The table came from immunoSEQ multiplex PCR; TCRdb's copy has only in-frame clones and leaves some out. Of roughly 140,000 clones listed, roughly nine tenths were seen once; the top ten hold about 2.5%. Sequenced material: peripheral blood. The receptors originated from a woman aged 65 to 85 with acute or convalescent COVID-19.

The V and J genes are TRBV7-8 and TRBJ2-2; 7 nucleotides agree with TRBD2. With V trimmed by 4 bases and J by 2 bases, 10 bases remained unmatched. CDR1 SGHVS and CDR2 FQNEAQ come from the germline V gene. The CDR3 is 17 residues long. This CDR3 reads CASSSSHAGVNTGELFF. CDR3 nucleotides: TGTGCCAGCAGCTCCTCCCATGCGGGGGTAAACACCGGGGAGCTGTTTTTT.

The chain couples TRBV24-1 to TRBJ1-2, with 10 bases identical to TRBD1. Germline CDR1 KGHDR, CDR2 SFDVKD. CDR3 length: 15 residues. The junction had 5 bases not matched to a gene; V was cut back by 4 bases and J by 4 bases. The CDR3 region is CATSDRDRGGYGYTF. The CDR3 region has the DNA TGTGCCACCAGTGACCGGGACAGGGGAGGCTATGGCTACACCTTC.

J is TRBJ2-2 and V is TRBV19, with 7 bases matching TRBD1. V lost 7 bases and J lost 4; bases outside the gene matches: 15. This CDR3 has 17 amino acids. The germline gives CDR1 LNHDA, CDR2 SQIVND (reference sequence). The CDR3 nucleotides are TGTGCCAGTACCGCCTGGACAGGATCCCCGGGCACCGGGGAGCTGTTTTTT. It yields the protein CASTAWTGSPGTGELFF.

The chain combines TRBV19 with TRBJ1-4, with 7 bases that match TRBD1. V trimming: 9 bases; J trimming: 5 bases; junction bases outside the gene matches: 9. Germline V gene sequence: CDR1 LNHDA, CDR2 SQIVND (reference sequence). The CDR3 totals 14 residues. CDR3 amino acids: CASMDRRINEKLFF. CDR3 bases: TGTGCCAGCATGGACAGGAGGATAAATGAAAAACTGTTTTTT.

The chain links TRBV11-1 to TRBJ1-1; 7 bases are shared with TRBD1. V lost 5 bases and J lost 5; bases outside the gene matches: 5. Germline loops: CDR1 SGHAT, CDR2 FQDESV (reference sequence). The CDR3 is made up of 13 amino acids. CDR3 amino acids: CASSRDRATEAFF. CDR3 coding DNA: TGTGCCAGCAGCCGTGACAGGGCAACTGAAGCTTTCTTT. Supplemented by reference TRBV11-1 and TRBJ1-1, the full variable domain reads EAEVAQSPRYKITEKSQAVAFWCDPISGHATLYWYRQILGQGPELLVQFQDESVVDDSQLPKDRFSAERLKGVDSTLKIQPAELGDSAMYLCASSRDRATEAFFGQGTRLTVV.